The T cell receptor beta chain under discussion was sequenced for a study of shared clonotypes between healthy human individuals. The test was conducted at deep level. The method was immunoSEQ multiplex PCR; TCRdb's version includes in-frame clones alone and lacks a portion of them. Among about 2,100,000 clones listed, more than 85% were seen once. A remark on this clone: The target antigen is unknown.

Terminally differentiated effector memory CD45RA+ cells were excluded by CCR7 positive selection of CD45RO-negative cells. Study conclusions and caveats: Among donors, sharing of clonotypes was expected to be affected by sequencing depth.

This CDR3 contains 13 residues. V was clipped by 3 bases and J by 5 bases, with 11 bases between them. Per the germline V gene, CDR1 is SGDLS and CDR2 is YYNGEE. The clonotype originates from a man aged 18 to 29 in good health. Some clones in this sample may be carry-over from other donors' samples. V is TRBV9 and J is TRBJ1-1, with a possible D match to TRBD1 (6 bases). The sequencing input was naive CD8+ T cells from PBMCs. The CDR3 spells CASSAQGRTEAFF. The DNA for the CDR3 is TGTGCCAGCAGCGCACAGGGTCGGACTGAAGCTTTCTTT.